This TCR beta chain was recorded in a study of T-cell memory formation after mild COVID-19 (TCRdb year 2021). Looking at the study overall: TCR sequence clusters from the two donors were found to be largely donor specific. In a couple of donors, T-cell clones that expanded and contracted after mild COVID-19 were followed by sequencing TCRalpha and TCRbeta repertoires longitudinally. The cohort was made up of two young adult volunteers, one female and one male, who were previously healthy. What the study reported, not specific to this receptor: Contracting CD4+ clones appeared mostly in the CM and EM memory subsets, whereas CD8+ clones were enriched in EMRA. Whether the second-wave clones peaking on day 37 were SARS-CoV-2 specific was not confirmed. From day 15 to 85, contracting clones showed balanced CD4/CD8 phenotypes, whereas a second wave of clones that expanded from day 15 to 37 leaned towards CD4+. Only a couple of mild cases were covered by the study, and larger cohorts that include severe cases with pre-infection samples were considered necessary. Some responding clones were detected in pre-infection memory, suggesting pre-existing cross-reactive memory T cells joined the SARS-CoV-2 response.

As encoded in the germline V gene (reference sequence), CDR1 is MNHEY while CDR2 is SMNVEV. Measured from the cysteine to the phenylalanine, the CDR3 is 15 residues long. Just the 45-base CDR3 DNA is kept, in frame starting at base 1. V is reduced by 5 bases and J by 4 bases, leaving a spacing of 15 bases between them. TCRdb shows the sequencer as Illumina NovaSeq 6000. cDNA libraries for TCRalpha and TCRbeta were prepared by 5'RACE using constant-segment primers, with sample barcodes and unique molecular identifiers added. RNA was extracted from every sample with Trizol reagent. The libraries were amplified in two PCR steps, and the second step added a second sample barcode and Illumina TruSeq adapters. Sequencing of libraries was performed on an Illumina NovaSeq with 2 x 150 bp paired-end reads. The published analysis was carried out like this. Demultiplexing of reads and collapsing into UMI-guided consensus sequences were performed with migec v1.2.7. With mixcr v2.1.11, UMI consensuses were aligned to TRA and TRB V and J templates and assembled into clonotypes. Expanded or contracted clonotypes were those called significant by both edgeR and NoisET, with noise models trained on biological replicates. For edgeR calls, the thresholds were a false discovery rate-adjusted p below 0.01 and a log2 fold-change of 1. As an exploratory analysis of dynamics, PCA with hierarchical clustering was applied to max-normalized trajectories of the 1000 most abundant clonotypes. Each responding clone was given a CD4 or CD8 phenotype based on the CD4+ and CD8+ repertoires, which had been sequenced separately. TCRdb redid the processing of the public reads, applying fastp at Q25 and MiXCR, and retained in-frame beta chains. Duplicate CDR3 protein sequences are folded into a single record with the most common DNA and genes. V and J calls and clone size were set by TCRdb, not the authors. This sample is represented by hundreds of thousands of distinct CDR3 sequences; 20% to 25% of them were singletons. The ten largest clones add up to about 8.4% of the sample.

PBMCs were isolated by Ficoll-Paque density gradient centrifugation. This clonotype has just a few counts. The antigen it binds to is not known. One base away there is no much larger clone; base qualities are not given. The sample comprised PBMCs or a T cell subset sorted from them (not recorded which). The V gene is TRBV27 and the J gene is TRBJ1-5, with no D gene named confidently. The clonotype originates from an adult woman who had mild COVID-19 (a few samples of this study predate the infection). The sample titles of this study are shuffled in the database, so cell type and time point are left out; the donor was told from shared clones. The CDR3 region reads CASSTSGRPNQPQHF. The DNA reads as follows: TGTGCCAGCAGTACCAGCGGGCGTCCAAATCAGCCCCAGCATTTT.